One and the same sample provided the 25 T cell receptor beta chains below, sequenced in a study of CD8 T cells in ankylosing spondylitis (dated by TCRdb to the late 2010s). Library preparation was by 5' RACE. Sequencing took place on an Illumina HiSeq 2500. The raw public reads went through TCRdb reprocessing: fastp at Q25, MiXCR clone calling, in-frame beta chains kept. Under each unique CDR3 protein, matching rows form one entry showing the most common genes and DNA. The sample has about 250,000 distinct CDR3 sequences on record, 30% to 35% of them singletons. Approximately 4.6% of the sample goes to the ten largest clones. The sample consisted of blood, either unsorted or a sorted T cell fraction (not recorded which). The receptors shown here come from a male donor with ankylosing spondylitis or in good health (not recorded which).

V and J are TRBV7-2 and TRBJ2-3; D not resolved. The CDR3 sequence is 14 residues long. Trimming removed 1 base from V and 5 bases from J, with 10 bases in between. CDR1 and CDR2 (germline): SGHTA, FQGNSA. CDR3 in amino acids: CASSLGRTGDTQYF. The CDR3 region has the DNA TGTGCCAGCAGCTTAGGCAGGACGGGAGATACGCAGTATTTT.

The chain uses TRBV12-3 or TRBV12-4 and TRBJ2-7; 8 nucleotides match TRBD2. Trimming removed 6 bases from V and 5 bases from J; junction bases left unmatched: 12. The CDR3 sequence is 15 residues long. In DNA, the CDR3 is TGTGCCAGCAGCTTCACCGCGGGGGGAACCAACGAGCAGTACTTC. Its translation: CASSFTAGGTNEQYF.

This sequence joins TRBV20-1 and TRBJ2-7, with a weak D call TRBD1 (5 bases). This CDR3 is built from 12 residues. Trimming left V 6 bases short and J 3 bases short, with 12 bases between. Germline V gives CDR1 DFQATT, CDR2 SNEGSKA (reference sequence). The CDR3 DNA follows: TGCAGTGCACAGGAAGGAGACTACGAGCAGTACTTC. It specifies CSAQEGDYEQYF.

This chain uses TRBV5-1 with TRBJ1-5; 7 nucleotides align to TRBD1. CDR1 SGHRS and CDR2 YFSETQ come from the germline V gene. V was pared by 3 bases and J by 4 bases, with 13 bases of the junction left unmatched. This CDR3 is 17 amino acids long. CDR3 amino acids: CASSSPLTGPKNQPQHF. The CDR3, as DNA: TGCGCCAGCAGCTCACCCCTGACAGGGCCGAAGAATCAGCCCCAGCATTTT.

This chain connects TRBV29-1 to TRBJ1-1; the match to TRBD1 covers 7 bases. The length of the CDR3 is 13 residues. Germline CDR1 reads SQVTM; CDR2 reads ANQGSEA. Trimming removed 7 bases from V and 1 base from J; junction bases left unmatched: 6. CDR3 amino acids: CSDRTGSNTEAFF. The CDR3 DNA reads as TGCAGCGATAGGACAGGCTCGAACACTGAAGCTTTCTTT. Full variable domain (outside the CDR3, taken from reference TRBV29-1 and TRBJ1-1): SAVISQKPSRDICQRGTSLTIQCQVDSQVTMMFWYRQQPGQSLTLIATANQGSEATYESGFVIDKFPISRPNLTFSTLTVSNMSPEDSSIYLCSDRTGSNTEAFFGQGTRLTVV.

The chain combines TRBV11-2 with TRBJ2-1; D call uncertain. CDR3 length: 12 amino acids. The ends were cut back, 7 bases at V and 4 bases at J, with 8 bases in the middle. The germline V gene encodes CDR1 SGHAT and CDR2 FQNNGV. The DNA of the CDR3 is TGTGCCAGCACCGACACGTACAATGAGCAGTTCTTC. This encodes CASTDTYNEQFF.

This clonotype was counted only a few times. This chain links TRBV3-1 with TRBJ2-1; D not resolved. This CDR3 contains 11 residues. Germline CDR1 and CDR2: LGHDT and YNNKEL (reference sequence). Trimming shortened V by 2 bases and J by 6 bases, and 2 bases separated the two germline ends. CDR3 sequence (DNA): TGTGCCAGCAGCCAACGCAATGAGCAGTTCTTC. Its protein is CASSQRNEQFF.

The chain couples TRBV7-9 to TRBJ1-2, with TRBD1 identical over 7 bases. The CDR3 loop spans 14 amino acids. Germline CDR1 and CDR2: SEHNR and FQNEAQ (reference sequence). J lost 6 bases, V lost 5 bases, and 9 bases had no gene match. The CDR3 nucleotides read TGTGCCAGCAGCGCCCGACAGGGCTGGGATGGCTACACCTTC. Encoded protein: CASSARQGWDGYTF.

This clonotype was observed a handful of times. This chain joins TRBV10-3 and TRBJ2-5; TRBD1 or TRBD2 may be the D gene (6 bases each). Trimming took off 3 bases at V and 4 bases at J, with 12 bases between the two ends. Germline CDR1 ENHRY, CDR2 SYGVKD. The CDR3 contains 14 residues. As DNA, the CDR3 is TGTGCCATCAGTGAAGGACGGGGGCTAGAGACCCAGTACTTC. Translating gives CAISEGRGLETQYF.

The J gene is TRBJ2-3, the V gene TRBV7-9; D is ambiguous. From germline, CDR1 is SEHNR and CDR2 FQNEAQ (reference sequence). The V gene lost 6 bases and the J gene lost 3 bases, with 16 bases spanning the gap. The CDR3 contains 15 residues. The CDR3 is CASSTAWDPTDTQYF. DNA for the CDR3: TGTGCCAGCAGTACGGCCTGGGATCCGACAGATACGCAGTATTTT.

The sample holds a few counts of this clonotype. The chain employs TRBV10-3 and TRBJ2-1; 9 bases are shared with TRBD1. CDR1 and CDR2 (germline): ENHRY, SYGVKD. V lost 8 bases, J lost 4 bases, and 3 bases stayed unmatched. CDR3 length: 13 amino acids. The CDR3: CAIAGTGYNEQFF. CDR3 nucleotides: TGTGCCATCGCAGGGACAGGGTACAATGAGCAGTTCTTC.

This clonotype was picked up a small number of times. This chain uses TRBV9 with TRBJ2-1; TRBD2 is a possible D gene (6 bases). V was cut by 0 bases and J by 4 bases, with 11 bases left in between. The CDR3 is 15 residues long. CDR1 is SGDLS and CDR2 is YYNGEE in the germline V gene. Here the CDR3 reads CASSVAGEPYNEQFF. CDR3 DNA sequence: TGTGCCAGCAGCGTAGCGGGAGAGCCTTACAATGAGCAGTTCTTC.

This clonotype has just a few counts. The J gene is TRBJ2-2, the V gene TRBV4-2; D gene unclear. V was trimmed by 4 bases and J by 0 bases, leaving 15 bases between them. Looked up from germline, CDR1 is LGHNA and CDR2 is YNFKEQ. This CDR3 comprises 17 residues. The CDR3 region is CASSLASLTTNTGELFF. The CDR3 DNA is TGTGCCAGCAGCCTAGCCTCCTTGACGACGAACACCGGGGAGCTGTTTTTT.

On this clonotype: In this CDR3 the conserved last residue, phenylalanine or tryptophan, is missing, so a read error is likely. The chain carries TRBV29-1 and TRBJ2-7; no clear D. The CDR3 runs to 10 residues. Germline V CDR1 and CDR2: SQVTM, ANQGSEA. V was pared by 4 bases and J by 6 bases, with 7 bases between. CDR3 region: CSVVGSEQYL. CDR3 nucleotides: TGCAGCGTTGTTGGAAGCGAGCAGTACTTA.

This clonotype came up a few times. The chain's CDR3 is CASSSPGLESETQYF. DNA of the CDR3: TGTGCCAGCAGCTCGCCGGGACTAGAGTCGGAGACCCAGTACTTC. V is TRBV7-9 and J is TRBJ2-5; 8 nucleotides line up with TRBD2. With 4 bases clipped from V and 5 bases from J, the junction kept 9 bases outside the gene matches. The CDR3 loop spans 15 amino acids. CDR1 and CDR2 from the germline V gene are SEHNR and FQNEAQ (reference sequence). Complete variable domain (other parts from reference TRBV7-9 and TRBJ2-5): DTGVSQNPRHKITKRGQNVTFRCDPISEHNRLYWYRQTLGQGPEFLTYFQNEAQLEKSRLLSDRFSAERPKGSFSTLEIQRTEQGDSAMYLCASSSPGLESETQYFGPGTRLLVL.

This clonotype has a single count. V usage is TRBV12-3 or TRBV12-4 and J usage is TRBJ1-5; the D gene is possibly TRBD1 (5 bases). The CDR3 is 12 amino acids. V gave up 6 bases and J gave up 3 bases, with 6 bases separating them. Here the CDR3 reads CASRGANQPQHF. In nucleotides, the CDR3 is TGTGCCAGCAGAGGGGCCAATCAGCCCCAGCATTTT.

This clonotype was detected ten times or more. The V call is TRBV20-1, the J call TRBJ2-7; perhaps TRBD2 as D (7 bases). This CDR3 is built from 13 residues. Germline CDR1 and CDR2: DFQATT and SNEGSKA (reference sequence). The ends were cut back, 6 bases at V and 7 bases at J, with 19 bases in the middle. As DNA, the CDR3 is TGCAGTGCGGACGGGGGGCCGGAATTTGAGCAGTACTTC. This codes for CSADGGPEFEQYF.

This clonotype was picked up a small number of times. V is TRBV12-3 or TRBV12-4 and J is TRBJ1-5, with D unresolved. This CDR3 is 13 amino acids long. V lost 7 bases and J 4 bases, leaving 11 bases between the germline ends. The CDR3 DNA sequence: TGTGCCAGCACCCAGACACCGAATCAGCCCCAGCATTTT. Protein product: CASTQTPNQPQHF.

The chain employs TRBV12-3 or TRBV12-4 and TRBJ2-7; D is uncertain. V was cut by 3 bases and J by 3 bases, with 12 bases left in between. The CDR3 sequence is 14 residues long. In nucleotides, the CDR3 is TGTGCCAGCAGTTTGAGAGGAACCAACTACGAGCAGTACTTC. Translated: CASSLRGTNYEQYF.

J is TRBJ1-4 and V is TRBV4-2; 8 bases map to TRBD1. Germline CDR1 reads LGHNA; CDR2 reads YNFKEQ. V shed 2 bases and J 4 bases; nucleotides not matched to a gene: 3. The CDR3 extends over 15 amino acids. This CDR3 is CASSQPGQGNEKLFF. In nucleotides, the CDR3 is TGTGCCAGCAGCCAACCCGGACAGGGTAATGAAAAACTGTTTTTT.

This clonotype has more than one count but fewer than ten. The chain joins TRBV20-1 to TRBJ2-3, with D hard to call. V shed 0 bases and J shed 8 bases, with 12 bases lying between them. CDR1 and CDR2 from the germline V gene are DFQATT and SNEGSKA (reference sequence). The CDR3 extends over 13 amino acids. The CDR3 bases are TGCAGTGCTAGAGATTCGGCTCGTGGTACGCAGTATTTT. It is translated as CSARDSARGTQYF.

This clonotype was found a few times. V is TRBV12-3 or TRBV12-4 and J is TRBJ2-2, with TRBD1 identical over 7 bases. V lost 6 bases and J lost 10; bases outside the gene matches: 11. This CDR3 spans 14 amino acids. The CDR3: CASRGGLLREELFF. CDR3 coding DNA: TGTGCCAGCAGAGGGGGCCTCCTCAGGGAGGAGCTGTTTTTT.

The chain links TRBV5-6 to TRBJ2-5; TRBD1 matches at 8 bases. The CDR3 has 19 amino acids. The junction had 18 bases not matched to a gene; V was cut back by 2 bases and J by 3 bases. Germline CDR1 SGHDT, CDR2 YYEEEE. The CDR3 protein is CASSFLSLGQVRGKETQYF. CDR3 bases: TGTGCCAGCAGCTTTTTGTCGTTGGGACAGGTTCGGGGAAAAGAGACCCAGTACTTC.

CDR3 residues: CASSFQGAGGDYNEQFF. DNA for the CDR3: TGTGCCAGCAGCTTTCAAGGAGCGGGGGGGGATTACAATGAGCAGTTCTTC. The rearrangement joins TRBV5-6 to TRBJ2-1; 10 positions agree with TRBD2. There are 17 residues in the CDR3. V shed 2 bases, J shed 4 bases, and the junction held 9 bases outside the gene matches. The V gene's germline CDR1 is SGHDT and CDR2 YYEEEE. Using reference TRBV5-6 and TRBJ2-1 for the parts outside the CDR3, the full variable domain is DAGVTQSPTHLIKTRGQQVTLRCSPKSGHDTVSWYQQALGQGPQFIFQYYEEEERQRGNFPDRFSGHQFPNYSSELNVNALLLGDSALYLCASSFQGAGGDYNEQFFGPGTRLTVL.

This clonotype was seen more than once but under ten times. The chain links TRBV7-2 to TRBJ2-1; 13 bases are shared with TRBD2. After removal of 5 bases from V and 9 bases from J, the junction contained 10 bases not matched to a gene. Germline lookup yields CDR1 SGHTA and CDR2 FQGNSA. This CDR3 has 16 amino acids. Here the CDR3 reads CASSQLLAGGPGEQFF. The CDR3 nucleotides are TGTGCCAGCAGCCAACTACTAGCGGGGGGGCCCGGTGAGCAGTTCTTC. The variable domain in full, with the rest retrieved from reference TRBV7-2 and TRBJ2-1, is GAGVSQSPSNKVTEKGKDVELRCDPISGHTALYWYRQSLGQGLEFLIYFQGNSAPDKSGLPSDRFSAERTGGSVSTLTIQRTQQEDSAVYLCASSQLLAGGPGEQFFGPGTRLTVL.